Each of the 11 T cell receptor beta chains below was sequenced from the same sample in a study of cytomegalovirus exposure and HLA in healthy donors. Primers: 60 Vbeta forward and 13 Jbeta reverse. TCRdb's table, derived via immunoSEQ multiplex PCR, lists solely in-frame clones and lacks some. The repertoire holds a few hundred thousand clones, with around 80% as singletons. The specimen sequenced was PBMCs. The receptors were sampled from a man under 40 in good health and CMV-seronegative.

The chain recombines TRBV7-2 with TRBJ1-4; 9 bases agree with TRBD1. Per germline, CDR1 SGHTA and CDR2 FQGNSA. The CDR3 runs 14 residues. Unmatched junction bases numbered 2, after V lost 2 bases and J lost 7 bases. The CDR3 bases are TGTGCCAGCAGCTTAAGACAGGGGGTTGAAAAACTGTTTTTT. This encodes CASSLRQGVEKLFF.

The chain links TRBV5-4 to TRBJ2-5; 8 bases are a match to TRBD1. The end of the DNA is better explained by TRBJ2-7, so the J call may be wrong. The CDR3 sequence is 12 residues long. Germline-derived CDR1 and CDR2 are SGHNT and YYREEE (reference sequence). The CDR3 reads CASSRDRNEQYF. The CDR3, as DNA: TGTGCCAGCAGCCGGGACAGGAACGAGCAGTACTTC.

J is TRBJ2-7 and V is TRBV7-6; 9 nucleotides align to TRBD1. Trimming at V came to 1 base and at J to 4 bases, leaving 2 bases not matched to a gene. This CDR3 has 14 amino acids. Germline loops: CDR1 SGHVS, CDR2 FNYEAQ. DNA for the CDR3: TGTGCCAGCAGCTTAGGACAGGGGGGTTACGAGCAGTACTTC. Translation gives CASSLGQGGYEQYF.

The rearrangement uses TRBV5-8 and TRBJ2-7, with D possibly matching TRBD2 (6 bases). V gave up 0 bases and J gave up 3 bases, with 16 bases separating them. The CDR3 has 16 residues. The germline V gene has CDR1 SGHTS and CDR2 YDEGEE. The CDR3 DNA sequence: TGTGCCAGCAGCTTGGGGGCCGGAGGGTATGGCTACGAGCAGTACTTC. Translation: CASSLGAGGYGYEQYF.

The V call is TRBV2, the J call TRBJ2-2, with TRBD2 matching 16 bases. V shed 4 bases, J shed 5 bases, and the junction held 7 bases outside the gene matches. CDR3 length: 18 amino acids. CDR1 is SNHLY and CDR2 is FYNNEI in the germline V gene. This CDR3 reads CASSVPGLAGGRTGELFF. The CDR3 nucleotides read TGTGCCAGCAGTGTTCCGGGACTAGCGGGGGGGCGGACCGGGGAGCTGTTTTTT.

This clone was detected once. The chain has TRBV19 and TRBJ2-7; 7 positions agree with TRBD1. Germline V CDR1 and CDR2: LNHDA, SQIVND (reference sequence). There are 14 residues in the CDR3. V shed 6 bases, J shed 3 bases, and the junction held 8 bases outside the gene matches. CDR3 protein: CASSRTGESYEQYF. The CDR3 DNA sequence: TGTGCCAGTAGCCGGACAGGAGAGAGCTACGAGCAGTACTTC.

V is TRBV7-2 and J is TRBJ2-3; D is perhaps TRBD2 (5 bases). Trimming cost V 5 bases and J 0 bases, with 6 bases left between them. In germline, CDR1 is SGHTA, CDR2 FQGNSA. This CDR3 is 13 amino acids long. The CDR3 loop is CASSRDSTDTQYF. Here the CDR3 DNA reads TGTGCCAGCAGCCGGGATAGCACAGATACGCAGTATTTT.

There are a few counts of this clone. The chain is built from TRBV27 and TRBJ1-6; D not resolved. CDR1 is MNHEY, CDR2 SMNVEV, per germline (reference sequence). The V gene lost 5 bases and the J gene lost 7 bases, with 21 bases spanning the gap. This CDR3 has 17 residues. CDR3 in DNA: TGTGCCAGCAGTCTACAAATACCGGGTCCAGCGAATTCACCCCTCCACTTT. Encoded protein: CASSLQIPGPANSPLHF.

V gene TRBV7-9 combines with J gene TRBJ1-4, with D possibly being TRBD1 (6 bases). V was pared by 1 base and J by 13 bases, with 10 bases between. The CDR3 loop spans 12 amino acids. The germline V gene encodes CDR1 SEHNR and CDR2 FQNEAQ (reference sequence). The CDR3 here is CASSLEGGGLFF. The CDR3, as DNA: TGTGCCAGCAGCTTAGAGGGAGGGGGACTGTTTTTT.

The CDR3: CASRSHGTSGRTDTQYF. The CDR3, as DNA: TGTGCCAGCAGGTCTCACGGGACTAGCGGCCGCACAGATACGCAGTATTTT. V gene TRBV27 combines with J gene TRBJ2-3; 11 positions agree with TRBD2. In germline, CDR1 is MNHEY, CDR2 SMNVEV (reference sequence). V lost 6 bases to trimming and J lost 1 base; unmatched junction nucleotides: 9. The CDR3 runs to 17 residues.

The CDR3: CASSLGPTYGYTF. The CDR3 region has the DNA TGTGCCAGCAGCTTAGGGCCAACCTATGGCTACACCTTC. The V and J genes are TRBV7-9 and TRBJ1-2, with no clear D. V lost 1 base, J lost 4 bases, and 7 bases lay in between. The length of the CDR3 is 13 residues. Germline lookup yields CDR1 SEHNR and CDR2 FQNEAQ (reference sequence). Full variable domain (missing parts from reference TRBV7-9 and TRBJ1-2): DTGVSQNPRHKITKRGQNVTFRCDPISEHNRLYWYRQTLGQGPEFLTYFQNEAQLEKSRLLSDRFSAERPKGSFSTLEIQRTEQGDSAMYLCASSLGPTYGYTFGSGTRLTVV.